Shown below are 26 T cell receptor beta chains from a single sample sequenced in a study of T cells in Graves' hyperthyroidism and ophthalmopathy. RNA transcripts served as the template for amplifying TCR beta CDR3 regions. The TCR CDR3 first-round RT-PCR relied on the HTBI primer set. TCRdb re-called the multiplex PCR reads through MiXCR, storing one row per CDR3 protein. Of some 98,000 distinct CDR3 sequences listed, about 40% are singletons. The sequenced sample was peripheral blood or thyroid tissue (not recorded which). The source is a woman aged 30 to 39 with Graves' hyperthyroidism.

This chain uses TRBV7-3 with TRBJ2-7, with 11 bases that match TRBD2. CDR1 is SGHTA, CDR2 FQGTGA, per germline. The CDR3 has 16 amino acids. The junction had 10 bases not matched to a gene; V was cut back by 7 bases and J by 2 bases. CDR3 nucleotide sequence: TGTGCCAGCACCGGGAAGGGGACTAGCGGCGCCTACGAGCAGTACTTC. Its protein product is CASTGKGTSGAYEQYF.

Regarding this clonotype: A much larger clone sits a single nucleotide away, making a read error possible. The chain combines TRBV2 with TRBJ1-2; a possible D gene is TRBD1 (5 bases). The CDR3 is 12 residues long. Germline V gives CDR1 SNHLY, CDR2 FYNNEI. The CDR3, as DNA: TGTGCCAGCACCTCCCGCGGGGGAGGCTACGCCTTC. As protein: CASTSRGGGYAF.

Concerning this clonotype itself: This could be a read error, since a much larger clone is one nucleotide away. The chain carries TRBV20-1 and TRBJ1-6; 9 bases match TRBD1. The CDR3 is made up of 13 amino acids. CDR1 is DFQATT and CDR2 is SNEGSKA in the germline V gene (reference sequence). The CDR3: CSAPGQGNSPLRF. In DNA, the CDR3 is TGCAGTGCTCCGGGACAGGGCAATTCACCCCTCCGCTTT.

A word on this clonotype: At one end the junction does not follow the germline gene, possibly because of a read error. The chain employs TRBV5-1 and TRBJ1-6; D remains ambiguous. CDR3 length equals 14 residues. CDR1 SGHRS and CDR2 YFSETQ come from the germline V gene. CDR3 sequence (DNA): TGTGCCAGCAGCGTAGGGCCAGAAAATTCACCCCTCCACTTT. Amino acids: CASSVGPENSPLHF. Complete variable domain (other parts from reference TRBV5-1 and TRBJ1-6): KAGVTQTPRYLIKTRGQQVTLSCSPISGHRSVSWYQQTPGQGLQFLFEYFSETQRNKGNFPGRFSGRQFSNSRSEMNVSTLELGDSALYLCASSVGPENSPLHFGNGTRLTVT.

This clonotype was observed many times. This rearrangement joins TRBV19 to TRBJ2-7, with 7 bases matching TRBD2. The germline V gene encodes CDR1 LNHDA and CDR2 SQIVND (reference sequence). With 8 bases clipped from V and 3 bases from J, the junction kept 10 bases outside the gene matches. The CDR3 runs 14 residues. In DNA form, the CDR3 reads TGTGCCAGTGGACTGGCGGGAGAGTTCTACGAGCAGTACTTC. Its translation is CASGLAGEFYEQYF.

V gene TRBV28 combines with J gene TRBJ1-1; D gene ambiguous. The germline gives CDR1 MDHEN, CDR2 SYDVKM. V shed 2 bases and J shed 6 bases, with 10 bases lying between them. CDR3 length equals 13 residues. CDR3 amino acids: CASSLGMFPEAFF. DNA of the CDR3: TGTGCCAGCAGTTTAGGTATGTTTCCTGAAGCTTTCTTT.

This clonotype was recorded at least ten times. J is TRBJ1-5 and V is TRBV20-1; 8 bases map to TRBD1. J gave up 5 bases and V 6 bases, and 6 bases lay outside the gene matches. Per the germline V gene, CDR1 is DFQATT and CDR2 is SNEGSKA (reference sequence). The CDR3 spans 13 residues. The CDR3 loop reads CSAPDRGHQPQHF. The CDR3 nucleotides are TGCAGTGCCCCCGACAGGGGCCATCAGCCCCAGCATTTT.

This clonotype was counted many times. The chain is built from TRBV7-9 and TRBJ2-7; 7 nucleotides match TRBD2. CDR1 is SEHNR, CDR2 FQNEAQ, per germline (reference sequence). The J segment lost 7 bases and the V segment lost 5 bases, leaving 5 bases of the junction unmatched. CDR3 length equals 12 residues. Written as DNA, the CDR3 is TGTGCCAGCAGCGGACCCGGGAGGGAGCAGTACTTC. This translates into CASSGPGREQYF.

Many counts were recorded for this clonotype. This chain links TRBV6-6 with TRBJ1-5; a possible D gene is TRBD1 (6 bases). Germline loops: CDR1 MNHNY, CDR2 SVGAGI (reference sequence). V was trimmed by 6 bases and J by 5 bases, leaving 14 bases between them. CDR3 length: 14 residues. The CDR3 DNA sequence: TGTGCCAGCAGCCAGGGACAAGGATATCAGCCCCAGCATTTT. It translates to CASSQGQGYQPQHF.

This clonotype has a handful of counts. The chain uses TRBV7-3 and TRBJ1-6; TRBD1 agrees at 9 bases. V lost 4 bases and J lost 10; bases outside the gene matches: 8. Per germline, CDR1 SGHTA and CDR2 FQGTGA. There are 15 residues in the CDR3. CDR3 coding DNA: TGTGCCAGCAGCTCCACGGGACAGGGAGTATCACCCCTCCACTTT. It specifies CASSSTGQGVSPLHF.

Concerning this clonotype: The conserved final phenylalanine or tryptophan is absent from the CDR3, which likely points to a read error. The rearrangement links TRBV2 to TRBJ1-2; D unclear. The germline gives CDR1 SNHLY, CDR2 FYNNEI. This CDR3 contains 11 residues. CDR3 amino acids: CASSVLHGYTS. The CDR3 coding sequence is TGTGCCAGCAGTGTCCTTCATGGTTACACCTCC.

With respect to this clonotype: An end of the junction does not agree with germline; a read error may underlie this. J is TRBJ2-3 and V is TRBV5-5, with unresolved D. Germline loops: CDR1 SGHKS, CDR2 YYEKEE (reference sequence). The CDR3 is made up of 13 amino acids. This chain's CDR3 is CASSHVTADTQYF. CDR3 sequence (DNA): TGTGCCAGCAGCCACGTAACGGCAGACACGCAGTATTTT.

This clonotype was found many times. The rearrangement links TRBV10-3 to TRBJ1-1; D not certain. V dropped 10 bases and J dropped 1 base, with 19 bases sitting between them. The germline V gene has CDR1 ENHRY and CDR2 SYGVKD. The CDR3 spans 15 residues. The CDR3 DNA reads TGTGCCACTAGGGATGTCTTGGGCTCGAACACTGAAGCTTTCTTT. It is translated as CATRDVLGSNTEAFF.

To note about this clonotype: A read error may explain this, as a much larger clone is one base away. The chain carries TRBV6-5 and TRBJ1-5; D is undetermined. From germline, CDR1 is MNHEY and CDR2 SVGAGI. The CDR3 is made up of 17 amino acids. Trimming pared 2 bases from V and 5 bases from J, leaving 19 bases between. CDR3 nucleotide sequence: TGTGCCAGCAGTTACAGGCCGAGGGTCCGGTGCTATCAGCCCCAGCATTTT. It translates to CASSYRPRVRCYQPQHF.

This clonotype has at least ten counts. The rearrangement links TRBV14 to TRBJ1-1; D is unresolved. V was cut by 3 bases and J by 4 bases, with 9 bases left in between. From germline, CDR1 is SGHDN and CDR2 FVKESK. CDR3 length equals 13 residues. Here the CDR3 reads CASSHYKGTEAFF. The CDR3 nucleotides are TGTGCCAGCAGCCATTATAAAGGCACTGAAGCTTTCTTT.

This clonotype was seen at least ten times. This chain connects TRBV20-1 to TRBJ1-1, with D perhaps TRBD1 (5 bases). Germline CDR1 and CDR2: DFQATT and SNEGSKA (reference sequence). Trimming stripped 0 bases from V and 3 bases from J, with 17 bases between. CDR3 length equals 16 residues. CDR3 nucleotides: TGCAGTGCTAGAGAGGAAGGACACCCTTGGGACACTGAAGCTTTCTTT. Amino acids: CSAREEGHPWDTEAFF.

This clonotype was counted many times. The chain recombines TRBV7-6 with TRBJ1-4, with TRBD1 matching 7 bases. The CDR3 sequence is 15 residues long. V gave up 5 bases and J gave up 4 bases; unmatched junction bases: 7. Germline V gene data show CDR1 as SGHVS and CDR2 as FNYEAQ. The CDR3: CASSTPGQFNEKLFF. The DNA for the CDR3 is TGTGCCAGCAGCACGCCGGGACAGTTTAATGAAAAACTGTTTTTT.

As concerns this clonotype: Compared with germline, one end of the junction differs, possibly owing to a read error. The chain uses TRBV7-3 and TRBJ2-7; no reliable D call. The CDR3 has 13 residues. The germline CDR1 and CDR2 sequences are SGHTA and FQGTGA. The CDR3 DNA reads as TGTGGCAGCAGCTCCAAGGCTGGATACGAGCAGTACTTC. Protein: CGSSSKAGYEQYF. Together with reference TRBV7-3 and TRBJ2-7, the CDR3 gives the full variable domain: GAGVSQTPSNKVTEKGKYVELRCDPISGHTALYWYRQSLGQGPEFLIYFQGTGAADDSGLPNDRFFAVRPEGSVSTLKIQRTERGDSAVYLCGSSSKAGYEQYFGPGTRLTVT.

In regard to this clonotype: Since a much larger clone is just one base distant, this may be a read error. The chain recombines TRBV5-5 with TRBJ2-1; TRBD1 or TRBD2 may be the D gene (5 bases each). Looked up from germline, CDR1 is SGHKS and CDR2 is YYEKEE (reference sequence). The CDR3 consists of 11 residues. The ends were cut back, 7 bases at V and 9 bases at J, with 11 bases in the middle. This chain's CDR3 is CASQEGSEQFF. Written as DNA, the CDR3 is TGTGCCAGCCAAGAGGGGAGTGAGCAGTTCTTC.

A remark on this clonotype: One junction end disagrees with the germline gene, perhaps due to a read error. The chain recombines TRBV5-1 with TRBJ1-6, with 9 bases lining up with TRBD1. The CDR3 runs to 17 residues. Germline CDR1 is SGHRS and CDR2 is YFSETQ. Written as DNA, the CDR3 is TGTGCCAGCAGCTTGTTGCCCGGGACAGGGCACGTTTCACCCCTCCACTTT. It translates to CASSLLPGTGHVSPLHF.

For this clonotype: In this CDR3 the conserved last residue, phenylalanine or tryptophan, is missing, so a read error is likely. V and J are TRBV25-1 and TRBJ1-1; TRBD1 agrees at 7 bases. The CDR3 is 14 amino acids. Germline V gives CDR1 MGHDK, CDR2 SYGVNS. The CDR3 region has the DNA TGTGCCAGCAGCGGACTACAGGGGTACACTGAGGCTTTCTCT. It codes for CASSGLQGYTEAFS.

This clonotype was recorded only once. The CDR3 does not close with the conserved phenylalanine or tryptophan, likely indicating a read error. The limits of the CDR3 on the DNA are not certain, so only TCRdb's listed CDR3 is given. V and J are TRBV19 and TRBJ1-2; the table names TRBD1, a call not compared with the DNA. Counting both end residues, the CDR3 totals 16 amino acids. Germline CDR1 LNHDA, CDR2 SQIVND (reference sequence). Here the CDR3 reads CASSVQGSIIGYGCTS.

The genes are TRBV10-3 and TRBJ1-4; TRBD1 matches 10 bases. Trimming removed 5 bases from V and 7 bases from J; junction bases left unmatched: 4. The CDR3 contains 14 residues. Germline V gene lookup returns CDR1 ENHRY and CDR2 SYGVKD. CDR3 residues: CAISIGQGVEKLFF. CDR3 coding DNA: TGTGCCATCAGTATCGGACAGGGGGTTGAAAAACTGTTTTTT.

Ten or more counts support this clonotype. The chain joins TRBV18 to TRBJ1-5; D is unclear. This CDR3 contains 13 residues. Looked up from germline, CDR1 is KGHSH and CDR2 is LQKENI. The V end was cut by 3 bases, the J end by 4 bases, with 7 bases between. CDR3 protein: CASSPALNQPQHF. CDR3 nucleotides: TGTGCCAGCTCACCTGCCCTGAATCAGCCCCAGCATTTT.

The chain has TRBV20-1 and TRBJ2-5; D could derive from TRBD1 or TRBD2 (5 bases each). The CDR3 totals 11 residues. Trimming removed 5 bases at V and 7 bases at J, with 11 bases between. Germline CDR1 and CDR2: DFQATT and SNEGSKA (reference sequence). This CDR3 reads CSAARDGTQYF. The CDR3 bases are TGCAGTGCTGCGAGGGACGGGACCCAGTACTTC.

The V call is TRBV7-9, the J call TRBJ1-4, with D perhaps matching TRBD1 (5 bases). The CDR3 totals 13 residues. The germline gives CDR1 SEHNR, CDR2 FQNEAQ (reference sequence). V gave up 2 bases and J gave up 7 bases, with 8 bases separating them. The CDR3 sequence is CASSLSRGEKLFF. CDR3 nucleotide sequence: TGTGCCAGCAGCTTATCGAGGGGTGAAAAACTGTTTTTT.